This T cell receptor (beta chain) originates from a study of cytomegalovirus exposure and HLA in healthy donors. The overall study: The same platform was used for the 90 to 150 validation repertoires as for the 600 to 700 first-cohort repertoires, as reported in a later analysis. Notes on the study in general: Some TCR beta chains (roughly 150 of them) were listed as cytomegalovirus-associated.

The table came from immunoSEQ multiplex PCR; TCRdb's copy has only in-frame clones and leaves some out. The sample has around 150,000 clones; approximately 80% are singletons. Separation from the 666-subject first cohort characterized the approximately 130-subject validation cohort, to which the donors belonged. The CDR3 consists of 14 residues. Trimming removed 2 bases from V and 0 bases from J, with 7 bases in between. CDR1 and CDR2 from the germline V gene are MDHEN and SYDVKM. Note on this clone: What it recognizes is unknown.

Sample: PBMCs. This receptor was identified in a man aged 25-45 years in good health and CMV-seropositive. This chain connects TRBV28 to TRBJ1-1; the D is unclear. CDR3 residues: CASSLGDLNTEAFF. CDR3 bases: TGTGCCAGCAGTTTAGGAGATTTGAACACTGAAGCTTTCTTT. The complete variable domain, with remaining parts taken from reference TRBV28 and TRBJ1-1, reads DVKVTQSSRYLVKRTGEKVFLECVQDMDHENMFWYRQDPGLGLRLIYFSYDVKMKEKGDIPEGYSVSREKKERFSLILESASTNQTSMYLCASSLGDLNTEAFFGQGTRLTVV.